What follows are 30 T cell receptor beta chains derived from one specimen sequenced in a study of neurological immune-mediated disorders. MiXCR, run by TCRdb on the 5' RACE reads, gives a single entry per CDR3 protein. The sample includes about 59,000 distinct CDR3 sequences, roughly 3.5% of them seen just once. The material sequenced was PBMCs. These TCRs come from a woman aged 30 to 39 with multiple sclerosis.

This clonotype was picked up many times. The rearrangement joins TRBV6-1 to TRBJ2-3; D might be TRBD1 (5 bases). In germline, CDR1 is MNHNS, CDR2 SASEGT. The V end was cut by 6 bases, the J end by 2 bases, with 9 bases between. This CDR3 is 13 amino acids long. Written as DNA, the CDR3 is TGTGCCAGCAGGCAGGGCAACACAGATACGCAGTATTTT. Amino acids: CASRQGNTDTQYF.

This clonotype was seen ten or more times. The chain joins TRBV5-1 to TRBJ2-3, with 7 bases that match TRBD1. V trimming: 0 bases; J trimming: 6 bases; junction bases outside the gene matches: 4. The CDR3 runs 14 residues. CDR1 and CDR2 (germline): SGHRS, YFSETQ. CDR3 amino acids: CASSLGQGFDTQYF. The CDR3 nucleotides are TGCGCCAGCAGCTTGGGACAGGGATTCGATACGCAGTATTTT.

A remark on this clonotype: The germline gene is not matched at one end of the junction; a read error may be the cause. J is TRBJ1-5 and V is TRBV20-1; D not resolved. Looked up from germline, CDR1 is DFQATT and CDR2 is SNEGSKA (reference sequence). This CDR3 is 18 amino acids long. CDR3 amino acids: CSASERTALTPQNQPQNF. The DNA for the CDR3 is TGCAGTGCTAGTGAACGGACGGCTTTAACCCCCCAAAATCAGCCCCAGAATTTT.

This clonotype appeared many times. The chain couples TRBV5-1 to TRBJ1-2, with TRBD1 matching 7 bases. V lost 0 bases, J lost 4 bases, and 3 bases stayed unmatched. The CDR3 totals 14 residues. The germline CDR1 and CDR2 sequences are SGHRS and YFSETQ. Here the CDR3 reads CASSLGDSIYGYTF. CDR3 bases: TGCGCCAGCAGCTTGGGGGACAGCATCTATGGCTACACCTTC.

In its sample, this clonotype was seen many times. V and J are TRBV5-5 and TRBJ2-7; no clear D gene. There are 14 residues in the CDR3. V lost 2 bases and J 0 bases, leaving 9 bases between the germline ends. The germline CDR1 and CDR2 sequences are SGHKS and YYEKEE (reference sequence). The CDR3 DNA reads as TGTGCCAGCAGCTTCATCACAGACTCCTACGAGCAGTACTTC. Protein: CASSFITDSYEQYF.

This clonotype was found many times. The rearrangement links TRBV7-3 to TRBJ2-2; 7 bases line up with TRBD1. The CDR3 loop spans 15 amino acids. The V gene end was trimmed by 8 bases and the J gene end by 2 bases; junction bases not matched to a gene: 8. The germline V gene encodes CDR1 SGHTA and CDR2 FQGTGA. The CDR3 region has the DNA TGTGCCAGCTCCCAGAGACAGGGAAACACCGGGGAGCTGTTTTTT. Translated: CASSQRQGNTGELFF.

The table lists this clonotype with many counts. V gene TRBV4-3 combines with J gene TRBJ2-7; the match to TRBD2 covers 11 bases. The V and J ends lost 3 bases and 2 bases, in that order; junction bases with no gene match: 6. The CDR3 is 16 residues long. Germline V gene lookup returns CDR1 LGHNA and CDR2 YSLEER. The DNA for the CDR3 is TGCGCCAGCAGCCACCAACTAGCGGGAGAGGCCTACGAGCAGTACTTC. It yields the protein CASSHQLAGEAYEQYF.

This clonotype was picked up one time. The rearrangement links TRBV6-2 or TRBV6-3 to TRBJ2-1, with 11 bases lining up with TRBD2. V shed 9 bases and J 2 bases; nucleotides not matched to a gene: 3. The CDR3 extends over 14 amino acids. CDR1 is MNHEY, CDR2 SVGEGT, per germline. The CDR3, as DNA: TGTGCCAGTTTAGCGGGGGGGACCTACAATGAGCAGTTCTTC. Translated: CASLAGGTYNEQFF.

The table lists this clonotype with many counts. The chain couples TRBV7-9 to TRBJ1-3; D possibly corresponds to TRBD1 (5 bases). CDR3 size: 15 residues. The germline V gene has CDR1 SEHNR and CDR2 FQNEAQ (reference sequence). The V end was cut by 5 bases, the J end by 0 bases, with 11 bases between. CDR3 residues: CASSLTASSGNTIYF. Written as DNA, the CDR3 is TGTGCCAGCAGCCTGACAGCATCCTCTGGAAACACCATATATTTT.

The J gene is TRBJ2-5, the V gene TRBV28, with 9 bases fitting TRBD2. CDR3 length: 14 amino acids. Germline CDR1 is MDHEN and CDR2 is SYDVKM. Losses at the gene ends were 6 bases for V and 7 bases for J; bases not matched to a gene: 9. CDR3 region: CASRGTSPRGTQYF. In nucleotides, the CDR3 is TGTGCCAGCAGAGGGACTAGCCCGCGGGGGACCCAGTACTTC.

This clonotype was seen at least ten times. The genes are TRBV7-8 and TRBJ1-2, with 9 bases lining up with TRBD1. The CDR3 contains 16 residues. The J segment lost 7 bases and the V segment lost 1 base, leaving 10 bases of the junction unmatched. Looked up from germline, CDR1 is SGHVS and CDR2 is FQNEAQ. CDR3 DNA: TGTGCCAGCAGCTTAGAGGGGACAGGGATATTGAGTGGCTACACCTTC. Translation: CASSLEGTGILSGYTF. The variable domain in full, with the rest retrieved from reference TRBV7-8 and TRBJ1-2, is GAGVSQSPRYKVAKRGQDVALRCDPISGHVSLFWYQQALGQGPEFLTYFQNEAQLDKSGLPSDRFFAERPEGSVSTLKIQRTQQEDSAVYLCASSLEGTGILSGYTFGSGTRLTVV.

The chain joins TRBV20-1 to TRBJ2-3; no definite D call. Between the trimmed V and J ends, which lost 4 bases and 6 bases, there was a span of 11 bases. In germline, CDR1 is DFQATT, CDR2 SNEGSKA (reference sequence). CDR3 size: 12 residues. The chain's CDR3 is CSAIPTPDTQYF. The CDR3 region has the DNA TGCAGTGCTATCCCAACCCCTGATACGCAGTATTTT.

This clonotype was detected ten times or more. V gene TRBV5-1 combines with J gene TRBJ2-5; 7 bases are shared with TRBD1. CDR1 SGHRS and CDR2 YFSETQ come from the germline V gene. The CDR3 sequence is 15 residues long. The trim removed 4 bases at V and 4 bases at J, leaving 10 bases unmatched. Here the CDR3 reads CASSPDRVSGETQYF. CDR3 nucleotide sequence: TGCGCCAGCAGCCCCGACAGGGTGTCTGGAGAGACCCAGTACTTC.

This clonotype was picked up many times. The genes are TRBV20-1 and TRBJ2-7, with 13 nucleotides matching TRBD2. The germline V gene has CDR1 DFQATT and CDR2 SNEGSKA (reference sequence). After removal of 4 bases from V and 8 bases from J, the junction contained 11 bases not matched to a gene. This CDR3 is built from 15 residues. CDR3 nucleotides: TGCAGTGCTACTCCCGGGACTAGCGGGACCATGCAGCAGTACTTC. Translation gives CSATPGTSGTMQQYF.

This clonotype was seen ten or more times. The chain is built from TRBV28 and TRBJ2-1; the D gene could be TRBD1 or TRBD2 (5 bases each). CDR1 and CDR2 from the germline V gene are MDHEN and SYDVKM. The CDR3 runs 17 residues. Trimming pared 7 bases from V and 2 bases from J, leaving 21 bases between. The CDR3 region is CASNIGRGLNPYNEQFF. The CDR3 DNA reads TGTGCCAGCAACATTGGCCGGGGCCTAAACCCCTACAATGAGCAGTTCTTC. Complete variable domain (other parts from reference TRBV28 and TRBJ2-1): DVKVTQSSRYLVKRTGEKVFLECVQDMDHENMFWYRQDPGLGLRLIYFSYDVKMKEKGDIPEGYSVSREKKERFSLILESASTNQTSMYLCASNIGRGLNPYNEQFFGPGTRLTVL.

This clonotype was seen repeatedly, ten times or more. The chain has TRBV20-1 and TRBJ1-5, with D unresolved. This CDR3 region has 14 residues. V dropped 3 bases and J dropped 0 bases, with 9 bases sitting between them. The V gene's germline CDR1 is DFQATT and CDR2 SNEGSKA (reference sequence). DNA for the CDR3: TGCAGTGCTAGGGCGTTTGATAGCAATCAGCCCCAGCATTTT. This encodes CSARAFDSNQPQHF.

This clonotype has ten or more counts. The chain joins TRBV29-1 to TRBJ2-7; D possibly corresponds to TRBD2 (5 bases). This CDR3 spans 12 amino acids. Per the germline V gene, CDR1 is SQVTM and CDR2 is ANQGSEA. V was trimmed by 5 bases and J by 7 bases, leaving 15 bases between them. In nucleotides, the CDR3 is TGCAGCGTTTCCCGGATCGGGGAAGAGCAGTACTTC. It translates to CSVSRIGEEQYF.

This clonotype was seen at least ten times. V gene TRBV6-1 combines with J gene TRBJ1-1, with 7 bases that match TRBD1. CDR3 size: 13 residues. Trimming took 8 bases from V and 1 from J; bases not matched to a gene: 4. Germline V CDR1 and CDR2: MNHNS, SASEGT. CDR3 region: CASARQGNTEAFF. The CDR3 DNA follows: TGTGCCAGCGCCCGACAGGGGAACACTGAAGCTTTCTTT.

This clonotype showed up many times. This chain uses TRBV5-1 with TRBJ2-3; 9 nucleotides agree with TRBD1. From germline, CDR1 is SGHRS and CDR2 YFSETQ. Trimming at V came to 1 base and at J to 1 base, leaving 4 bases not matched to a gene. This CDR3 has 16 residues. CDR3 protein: CASSLNGQGRTDTQYF. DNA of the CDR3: TGCGCCAGCAGCTTGAACGGACAGGGGCGCACAGATACGCAGTATTTT.

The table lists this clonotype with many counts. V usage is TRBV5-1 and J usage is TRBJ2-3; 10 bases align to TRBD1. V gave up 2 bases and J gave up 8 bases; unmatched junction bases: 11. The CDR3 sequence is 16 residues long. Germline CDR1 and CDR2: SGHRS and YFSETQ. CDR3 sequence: CASSFRGDRGRGTQYF. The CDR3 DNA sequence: TGCGCCAGCAGCTTTCGTGGTGACAGGGGGCGGGGTACGCAGTATTTT. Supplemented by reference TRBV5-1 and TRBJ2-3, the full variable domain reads KAGVTQTPRYLIKTRGQQVTLSCSPISGHRSVSWYQQTPGQGLQFLFEYFSETQRNKGNFPGRFSGRQFSNSRSEMNVSTLELGDSALYLCASSFRGDRGRGTQYFGPGTRLTVL.

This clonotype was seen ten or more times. CDR3 in amino acids: CSAPRGGSEQYF. CDR3 DNA sequence: TGCAGTGCTCCGAGGGGCGGTTCCGAGCAGTACTTC. This chain connects TRBV20-1 to TRBJ2-7, with D perhaps given as TRBD1 or TRBD2 (5 bases each). CDR1 is DFQATT, CDR2 SNEGSKA, per germline (reference sequence). CDR3 length: 12 amino acids. Trimming took off 5 bases at V and 6 bases at J, with 14 bases between the two ends.

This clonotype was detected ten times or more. The CDR3 DNA reads as TGTGCCAGCAGCTTAGAGGGAGCTGGAGATACGCAGTATTTT. Translating gives CASSLEGAGDTQYF. The genes are TRBV7-9 and TRBJ2-3, with a possible D match to TRBD2 (5 bases). In germline, CDR1 is SEHNR, CDR2 FQNEAQ (reference sequence). This CDR3 has 14 amino acids. The V end was cut by 1 base, the J end by 5 bases, with 10 bases between. Combining the CDR3 with reference TRBV7-9 and TRBJ2-3 gives the whole variable domain DTGVSQNPRHKITKRGQNVTFRCDPISEHNRLYWYRQTLGQGPEFLTYFQNEAQLEKSRLLSDRFSAERPKGSFSTLEIQRTEQGDSAMYLCASSLEGAGDTQYFGPGTRLTVL.

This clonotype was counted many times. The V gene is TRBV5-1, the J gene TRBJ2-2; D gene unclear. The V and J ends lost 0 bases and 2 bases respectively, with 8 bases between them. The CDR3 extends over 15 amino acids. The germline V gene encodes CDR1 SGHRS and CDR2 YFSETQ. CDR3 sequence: CASSLGQSNTGELFF. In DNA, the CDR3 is TGCGCCAGCAGCTTGGGTCAGTCAAACACCGGGGAGCTGTTTTTT.

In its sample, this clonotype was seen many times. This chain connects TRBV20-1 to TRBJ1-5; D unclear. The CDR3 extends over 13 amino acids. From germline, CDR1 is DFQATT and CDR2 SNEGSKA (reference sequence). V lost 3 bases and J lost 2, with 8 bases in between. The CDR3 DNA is TGCAGTGCTAGCTCCGGGGGCAATCAGCCCCAGCATTTT. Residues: CSASSGGNQPQHF.

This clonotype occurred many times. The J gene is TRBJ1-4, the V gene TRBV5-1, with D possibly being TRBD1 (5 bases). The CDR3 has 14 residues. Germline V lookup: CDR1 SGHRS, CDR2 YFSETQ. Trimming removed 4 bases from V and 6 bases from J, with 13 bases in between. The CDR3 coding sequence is TGCGCCAGCAGCCGAGACAGTGCCTATGAAAAACTGTTTTTT. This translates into CASSRDSAYEKLFF.

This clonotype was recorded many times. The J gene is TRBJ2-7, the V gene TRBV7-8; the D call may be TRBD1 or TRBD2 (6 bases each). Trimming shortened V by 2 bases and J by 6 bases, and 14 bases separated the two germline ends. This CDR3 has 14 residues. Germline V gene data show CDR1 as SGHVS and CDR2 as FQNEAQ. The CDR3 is CASSLFPGAGEQYF. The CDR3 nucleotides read TGTGCCAGCAGCTTATTTCCGGGGGCTGGCGAGCAGTACTTC.

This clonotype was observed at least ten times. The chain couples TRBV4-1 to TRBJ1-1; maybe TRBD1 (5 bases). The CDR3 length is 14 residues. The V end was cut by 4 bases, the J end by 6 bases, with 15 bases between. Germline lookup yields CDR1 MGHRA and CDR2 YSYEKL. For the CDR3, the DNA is TGCGCCAGCAGCCCCCCCCTCGGGGGTGCTGAAGCTTTCTTT. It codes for CASSPPLGGAEAFF.

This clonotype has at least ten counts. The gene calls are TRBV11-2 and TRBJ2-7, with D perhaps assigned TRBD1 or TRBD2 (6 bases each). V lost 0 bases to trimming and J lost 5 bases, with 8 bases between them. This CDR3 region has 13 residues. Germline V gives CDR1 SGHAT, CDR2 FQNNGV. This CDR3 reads CASSLDRGDEQYF. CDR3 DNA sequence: TGTGCCAGCAGCTTAGATAGGGGGGACGAGCAGTACTTC.

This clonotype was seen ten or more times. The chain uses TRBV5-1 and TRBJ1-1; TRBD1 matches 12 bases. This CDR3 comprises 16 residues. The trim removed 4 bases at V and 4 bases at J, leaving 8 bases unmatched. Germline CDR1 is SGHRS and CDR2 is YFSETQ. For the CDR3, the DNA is TGCGCCAGCAGCGTAGGGGACAGGGGGCTGGGCACTGAAGCTTTCTTT. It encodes CASSVGDRGLGTEAFF.

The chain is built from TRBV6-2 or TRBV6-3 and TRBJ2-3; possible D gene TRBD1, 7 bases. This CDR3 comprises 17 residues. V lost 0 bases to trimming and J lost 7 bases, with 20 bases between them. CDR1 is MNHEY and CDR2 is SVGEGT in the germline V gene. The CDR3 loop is CASSYSRSGGGRNTQYF. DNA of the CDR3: TGTGCCAGCAGTTACTCGAGGAGCGGAGGGGGCCGCAATACGCAGTATTTT.